The source of this T cell receptor (beta chain) is a study of blood T cell repertoires in COVID-19. Study at large: Nucleic acid was either cDNA or gDNA, and it came from T cells, B-cell-depleted T cells, or PBMCs.

Remarks on this clone: The junction does not match germline at one end; this may be a read error.

The CDR3 length is 17 residues. Germline V gives CDR1 SGHKS, CDR2 YYEKEE (reference sequence). Sequencing was performed with immunoSEQ multiplex PCR; in TCRdb, only in-frame clones are kept and a portion is missing. The data contain 270,000 or so clones, roughly nine tenths of them singletons. The chain uses TRBV5-5 and TRBJ2-1; 8 bases match TRBD2. The sequencing sample was made of peripheral blood. This clonotype was sampled from a woman aged 25 to 45 with COVID-19, enrolled during active disease. CDR3 in amino acids: CASSPSRGANSHNEQFF. CDR3 nucleotide sequence: TGTGCCAGCAGCCCCTCGCGGGGGGCTAACTCCCACAATGAGCAGTTCTTC.